This is a list of T cell receptor beta chains from one sample in a study of Graves' ophthalmopathy and Graves' hyperthyroidism. TCRdb analysed the multiplex PCR reads with MiXCR anew, one entry per CDR3 protein. The repertoire holds about 700,000 distinct CDR3 sequences, with roughly two fifths as singletons. The sequencing sample was made of peripheral blood. The receptors come from an adult man with Graves' ophthalmopathy. Both conserved end residues are part of each CDR3. D genes are given only for firm matches. A clone size is listed for some rows: how often the clone was seen (once, few, many), or a class if it is expanded.

J,V,size,D,DNA,CDR3
TRBJ2-7,TRBV10-3,many,.,TGTGCCATCAGCCCAACCTCCGGGGCGGGATCCGAGCAGTACTTC,CAISPTSGAGSEQYF
TRBJ2-3,TRBV10-3,.,.,TGTGCCATCAGTGGGAGTTCCGATACGCAGTATTTT,CAISGSSDTQYF
TRBJ1-2,TRBV9,once,.,TGTGCCAGCAGTGGGGGGGGGGATGGCTACACCTTC,CASSGGGDGYTF
TRBJ2-5,TRBV7-9,few,.,TGTGCCAGCAGCTCCATTAGGGCAGGAGGAGGGGAGACCCAGTACTTC,CASSSIRAGGGETQYF
TRBJ2-2,TRBV19,.,.,TGTGCCAGTAGTATAGTCAGACAGGCAACGAACACCGGGGAGCTGTTTTTT,CASSIVRQATNTGELFF
TRBJ2-7,TRBV20-1,few,TRBD2,TGCAGTGCTAGAGCGCGCGGGACTAGCGGGTACGAGCAGTACTTC,CSARARGTSGYEQYF
TRBJ1-1,TRBV10-3,many,.,TGTGCCAGCACCCACGCTACCGGGACGGACGAAGCTTTCTTT,CASTHATGTDEAFF
TRBJ2-2,TRBV4-1,few,.,TGCGCCAGCAGCCCCACGGCCCGGGCCGGGGAGCTGTTTTTT,CASSPTARAGELFF
TRBJ2-3,TRBV25-1,many,TRBD2,TGCGCCAGCAGTGCGATCAGCGGGGGTGCAGATACGCAGTATTTT,CASSAISGGADTQYF
TRBJ1-6,TRBV11-1,.,TRBD1,TGTGCCAGCGAGCGGGCAGGGGGAACAAATTCACCCCTCCACTTT,CASERAGGTNSPLHF
TRBJ1-5,TRBV20-1,.,.,TGCAGTGCTAGAGATCATGAGGGATCGGGCCAGCCCCAGCATTTT,CSARDHEGSGQPQHF
TRBJ1-2,TRBV29-1,many,.,TGCAGCGTTGTAAGGGTTCGCGATGGCTACACCTTC,CSVVRVRDGYTF
TRBJ2-7,TRBV6-6,.,TRBD1,TGTGCCAGCAGCCAAGCGGCGACAGGGCTGGGCGAGCAGTACTTC,CASSQAATGLGEQYF
TRBJ1-2,TRBV9,.,.,TGTGCCAGCAGCGTAGTGGGGCCGGGGAGGGCGTATGGCTACACCTTC,CASSVVGPGRAYGYTF
TRBJ2-7,TRBV10-2,.,TRBD2,TGTGCCAGCAGCTTCAGCTTTAGCGGGATAGCCCACGAGCAGTACTTC,CASSFSFSGIAHEQYF
TRBJ1-2,TRBV2,.,.,TGTGCCAGCTCACCCAGAAGATCGGCAACTGGCTACACCTTC,CASSPRRSATGYTF
TRBJ1-1,TRBV7-6,.,.,TGTGCCAGCAGCCACGTGGTTGCAATGAACACTGAAGCTTTCTTT,CASSHVVAMNTEAFF
TRBJ2-7,TRBV14,few,.,TGTGCCAGCAGCCAAGAGGCTCTGAGCTCCTACGAGCAGTACTTC,CASSQEALSSYEQYF
TRBJ1-1,TRBV19,few,TRBD1,TGTGCCACCTCCCCGACAGGGCACACTGAAGCTTTCTTT,CATSPTGHTEAFF
TRBJ2-3,TRBV7-2,.,.,TGTGCCAGCAGCTACAGGAAGGGCCCACCATGGGATACGCAGTATTTT,CASSYRKGPPWDTQYF
TRBJ1-2,TRBV10-3,.,.,TGTGCCATCGGTGAGCAGAATGGCTACACCTTC,CAIGEQNGYTF
TRBJ2-7,TRBV6-6,.,TRBD2,TGTGCCAGCAGGGGGATAGCGGGCTCGTCCTACGAGCAGTACTTC,CASRGIAGSSYEQYF
TRBJ2-7,TRBV11-1,.,.,TGTGCCAGCAGCGTTCTGGAGGGGTCCTCCTACGAGCAGTACTTC,CASSVLEGSSYEQYF
TRBJ1-2,TRBV29-1,.,.,TGCAGCGTGGGAGGGGGCTATGGCTACACCTTC,CSVGGGYGYTF
TRBJ2-7,TRBV10-2,many,.,TGCGCCAGCTCTGAAGGTCCGGGAGCCGAGCAGTACTTC,CASSEGPGAEQYF
TRBJ1-1,TRBV7-9,.,TRBD1,TGTGCCGGAGATTGGGACAGGGGGCTAACTTTCTTT,CAGDWDRGLTFF
TRBJ2-5,TRBV9,.,.,TGTGCCAGCAGCCAGGTACGGCCGGAGACCCAGTACTTC,CASSQVRPETQYF
TRBJ2-5,TRBV7-9,many,.,TGTGCCAGCAGCTTAGACCACGTACTGTACTTC,CASSLDHVLYF
TRBJ2-7,TRBV15,.,TRBD1,TGTGCCACCAGCAGACAGGGGGAATGGGAGCAGTACTTC,CATSRQGEWEQYF
TRBJ1-1,TRBV11-2,.,.,TGTGCCGGCAGCGAACCGGGGAACGCTGAAGCTTTCTTT,CAGSEPGNAEAFF
TRBJ2-7,TRBV13,few,.,TGTGCCAGCAGCTTATTAGAGGACTACGAGCAGTACTTC,CASSLLEDYEQYF
TRBJ1-1,TRBV12-3/TRBV12-4,.,.,TGTGCCAGCAGTTCCCTCCCGTTCCCAGCCCCCAGTGAAGCTTTCTTT,CASSSLPFPAPSEAFF
TRBJ1-4,TRBV7-9,few,.,TGTGCCAGCAGCCACCTTCAAGAGGCGCAAGAAAAACTGTTTTTT,CASSHLQEAQEKLFF
TRBJ1-2,TRBV29-1,.,.,TGCAGCGTTGACGGGAGGGGGTATGGCTACACCTTC,CSVDGRGYGYTF
TRBJ1-1,TRBV20-1,.,.,TGCAGTGCTAGAGATCTAACAGAAACCATGAACACTGAAGCTTTCTTT,CSARDLTETMNTEAFF
TRBJ2-5,TRBV24-1,many,TRBD1,TGTGCCACCAGTGCCGGGGCCCAGGGGGCAAGGGAGACCCAGTACTTC,CATSAGAQGARETQYF
TRBJ2-7,TRBV5-5,once,.,TGTGCCAGCAGCCCGCGGACCTCTTTTGGGGAGCAGTACTTC,CASSPRTSFGEQYF
TRBJ1-1,TRBV25-1,few,.,TGTGCCGCTACGGGACCGCAACCGATGAACACTGAAGCTTTCTTT,CAATGPQPMNTEAFF
TRBJ1-2,TRBV29-1,.,TRBD1,TGCAGCAGTTACAGGGGTTATGGCTACACCTTC,CSSYRGYGYTF
TRBJ1-2,TRBV9,many,.,TGTGCCAGCAGCTCGGGAGACGACTATGGCTACACCTTC,CASSSGDDYGYTF
TRBJ2-5,TRBV5-1,.,TRBD1,TGCGCCAGCAGCTTGTTCGACAGGGCCCAAGAGACCCAGTACTTC,CASSLFDRAQETQYF
TRBJ1-4,TRBV19,few,TRBD1,TGTGCCAGTATCTCGACCCGGGACAGGGGCGAAAAACTGTTTTTT,CASISTRDRGEKLFF
TRBJ1-5,TRBV10-3,.,.,TGTGCCAGCTGGGACCCGTCGCGGGGTCAGCCCCAGCATTTT,CASWDPSRGQPQHF
TRBJ2-7,TRBV7-2,.,TRBD2,TGTGCCAGCAAGACCGGGACTAGCGGCTACGAGCAGTACTTC,CASKTGTSGYEQYF
TRBJ1-5,TRBV19,many,TRBD1,TGTGCCAGTAGTATTGCAGGCAGGGGGAATCAGCCCCAGCATTTT,CASSIAGRGNQPQHF
TRBJ2-3,TRBV7-9,.,TRBD2,TGTGCCAGCAGCTCCGGGACTAGCCGGGTGGGCACAGATACGCAGTATTTT,CASSSGTSRVGTDTQYF
TRBJ2-2,TRBV28,.,.,TGTGCCAGCAGCTCAGGGGAGTCCGGGGAGCTGTTTTTT,CASSSGESGELFF
TRBJ2-7,TRBV7-9,many,.,TGTGCCAGCAGTTTTAGGGTCGGCGAGCAGTACTTC,CASSFRVGEQYF
TRBJ2-2,TRBV7-9,.,.,TGTGCCAGCAGCTTGGCGGGGCCCTCCACCGGGGAGCTGTTTTTT,CASSLAGPSTGELFF
TRBJ1-4,TRBV9,few,.,TGTGCCAGCAGCGAAAGGGCAGGGGTTAATGAGAAACTGTTTTTT,CASSERAGVNEKLFF
TRBJ1-1,TRBV24-1,many,TRBD1,TGTGCCACCAGTGATCCGGGACAGGGTGGCACTGAAGCTTTCTTT,CATSDPGQGGTEAFF
TRBJ1-5,TRBV19,.,.,TGTGCCAGTAGTATAGGTGGTAGCCAGCCCCAGCATTTT,CASSIGGSQPQHF
TRBJ1-2,TRBV25-1,.,.,TGTGCCAGCAGTGCTAGAGAGACTACAGGATCTGGCTACACCTTC,CASSARETTGSGYTF